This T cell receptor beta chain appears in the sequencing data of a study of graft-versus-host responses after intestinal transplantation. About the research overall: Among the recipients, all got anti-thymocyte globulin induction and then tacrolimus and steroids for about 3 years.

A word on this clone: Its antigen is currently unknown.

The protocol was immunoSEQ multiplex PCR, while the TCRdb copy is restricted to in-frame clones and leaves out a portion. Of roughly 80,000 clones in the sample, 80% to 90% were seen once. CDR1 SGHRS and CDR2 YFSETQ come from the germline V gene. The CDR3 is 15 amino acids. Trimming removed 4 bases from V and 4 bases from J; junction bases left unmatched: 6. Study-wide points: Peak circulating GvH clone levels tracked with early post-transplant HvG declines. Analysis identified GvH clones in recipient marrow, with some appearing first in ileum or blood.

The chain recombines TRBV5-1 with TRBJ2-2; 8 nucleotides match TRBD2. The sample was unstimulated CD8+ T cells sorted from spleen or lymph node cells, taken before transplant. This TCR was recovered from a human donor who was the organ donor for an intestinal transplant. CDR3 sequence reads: CASSLKRGSTGELFF. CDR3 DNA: TGCGCCAGCAGCCTAAAGCGGGGGAGCACCGGGGAGCTGTTTTTT.